The 7 T cell receptor beta chains in this list originate from one sample, sequenced in a study of a mutant IDH1 vaccine in newly diagnosed glioma. Assay used: immunoSEQ multiplex PCR; TCRdb lists only in-frame clones, some missing. The table includes 95,000 to 100,000 clones, around 90% detected once. The time point here: baseline, week 1 (first vaccination visit). Stated treatment: pre-vaccination baseline after standard-of-care therapy. Specimen: PBMCs, collected from a glioma patient treated with radiotherapy, temozolomide or both. These receptors originate from a woman in her fifties or sixties with glioma.

The chain carries TRBV7-3 and TRBJ2-7, with 9 positions matching TRBD1. The germline V gene encodes CDR1 SGHTA and CDR2 FQGTGA. J gave up 5 bases and V 5 bases, and 4 bases lay outside the gene matches. This CDR3 is built from 13 residues. The CDR3 here is CASSVDRGHEQYF. The DNA for the CDR3 is TGTGCCAGCAGCGTGGACAGGGGCCACGAGCAGTACTTC.

This clone was seen ten or more times. This CDR3 reads CASSRGLGVQNTEAFF. The CDR3, as DNA: TGCGCCAGCAGCCGGGGCCTGGGTGTACAGAACACTGAAGCTTTCTTT. The chain uses TRBV5-1 and TRBJ1-1; tentative D call: TRBD1 (5 bases). The germline V gene encodes CDR1 SGHRS and CDR2 YFSETQ. CDR3 length equals 16 residues. The V and J ends lost 4 bases and 1 base respectively, with 17 bases between them.

The chain employs TRBV28 and TRBJ1-2, with TRBD1 matching 7 bases. V dropped 5 bases and J dropped 6; count of bases not matched to a gene: 6. The germline V gene has CDR1 MDHEN and CDR2 SYDVKM. CDR3 length: 13 residues. CDR3 region: CASSPGQRHGYTF. CDR3 sequence (DNA): TGTGCCAGCAGTCCGGGACAGAGACATGGCTACACCTTC.

This chain links TRBV7-9 with TRBJ1-6; 7 bases line up with TRBD1. V lost 4 bases and J lost 6; bases outside the gene matches: 6. Germline V gene sequence: CDR1 SEHNR, CDR2 FQNEAQ (reference sequence). The CDR3 loop spans 15 amino acids. CDR3 sequence: CASSSVTGVNSPLHF. CDR3 sequence (DNA): TGTGCCAGCAGCTCGGTTACAGGGGTTAATTCACCCCTCCACTTT.

The chain carries TRBV9 and TRBJ2-3; D is unclear. Trimming cost V 0 bases and J 6 bases, with 8 bases left between them. CDR3 length: 13 residues. Germline CDR1 SGDLS, CDR2 YYNGEE. The CDR3 bases are TGTGCCAGCAGCGTAGAGGGAATCGATACGCAGTATTTT. It specifies CASSVEGIDTQYF.

This clone is a singleton in its sample. This rearrangement joins TRBV29-1 to TRBJ2-5; TRBD2 might be the D (6 bases). V was trimmed by 4 bases and J by 11 bases, leaving 20 bases between them. Germline V CDR1 and CDR2: SQVTM, ANQGSEA. CDR3 length equals 13 residues. Here the CDR3 reads CSVGVVRDRAQYF. The CDR3, as DNA: TGCAGCGTTGGGGTTGTGCGGGACCGGGCACAGTACTTC.

The chain employs TRBV5-4 and TRBJ2-3; 9 bases line up with TRBD1. Germline lookup yields CDR1 SGHNT and CDR2 YYREEE (reference sequence). This CDR3 has 15 amino acids. V shed 2 bases, J shed 1 base, and the junction held 2 bases outside the gene matches. CDR3 bases: TGTGCCAGCAGCTTATGGACAGGGGGCACAGATACGCAGTATTTT. Its protein is CASSLWTGGTDTQYF.